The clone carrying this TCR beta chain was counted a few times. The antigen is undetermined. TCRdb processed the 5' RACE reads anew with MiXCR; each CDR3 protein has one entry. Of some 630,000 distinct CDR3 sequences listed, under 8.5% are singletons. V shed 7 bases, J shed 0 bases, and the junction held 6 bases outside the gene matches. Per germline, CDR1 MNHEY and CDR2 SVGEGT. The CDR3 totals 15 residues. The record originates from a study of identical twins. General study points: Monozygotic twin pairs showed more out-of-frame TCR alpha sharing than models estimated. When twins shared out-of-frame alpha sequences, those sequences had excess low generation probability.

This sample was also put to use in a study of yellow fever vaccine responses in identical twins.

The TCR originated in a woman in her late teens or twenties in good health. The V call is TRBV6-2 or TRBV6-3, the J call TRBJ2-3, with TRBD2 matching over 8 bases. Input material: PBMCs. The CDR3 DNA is TGTGCCAGCACCTCGGGGGGGTTTAGCACAGATACGCAGTATTTT. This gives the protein CASTSGGFSTDTQYF.